This T cell receptor (beta chain) is from a study of technical replicates of blood from several donors. Germline-derived CDR1 and CDR2 are SGHRS and YFSETQ. The CDR3 extends over 18 amino acids. Trimming at V came to 0 bases and at J to 7 bases, leaving 16 bases not matched to a gene. Data came from immunoSEQ multiplex PCR; TCRdb stores just in-frame clones and leaves some out. The profile shows 54,000 or so clones, about 95% of them singletons. The clonotype was recovered from a human donor in good health. J is TRBJ2-7 and V is TRBV5-1, with 10 bases lining up with TRBD1. The sample taken for sequencing was T cells isolated from PBMCs. In DNA form, the CDR3 reads TGCGCCAGCAGCTTGGGAAACAGAACCGGGACAGGGGCAAGGGAGCAGTACTTC. Translation gives CASSLGNRTGTGAREQYF.